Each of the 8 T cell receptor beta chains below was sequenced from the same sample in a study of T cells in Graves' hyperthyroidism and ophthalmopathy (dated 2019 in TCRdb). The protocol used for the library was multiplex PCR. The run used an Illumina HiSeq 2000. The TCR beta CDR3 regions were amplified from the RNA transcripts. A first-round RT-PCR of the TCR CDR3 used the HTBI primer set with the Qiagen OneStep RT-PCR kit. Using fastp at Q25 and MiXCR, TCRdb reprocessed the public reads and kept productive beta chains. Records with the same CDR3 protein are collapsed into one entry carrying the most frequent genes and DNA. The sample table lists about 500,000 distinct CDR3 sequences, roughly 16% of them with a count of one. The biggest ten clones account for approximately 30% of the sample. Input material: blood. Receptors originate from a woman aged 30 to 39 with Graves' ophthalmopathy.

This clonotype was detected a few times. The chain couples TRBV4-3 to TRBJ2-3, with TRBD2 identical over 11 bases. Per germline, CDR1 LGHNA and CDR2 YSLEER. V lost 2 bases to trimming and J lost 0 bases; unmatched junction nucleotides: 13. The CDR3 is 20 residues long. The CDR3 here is CASSQKSPSGRIGSTDTQYF. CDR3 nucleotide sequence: TGCGCCAGCAGCCAAAAGTCGCCTAGCGGGAGGATTGGGAGCACAGATACGCAGTATTTT.

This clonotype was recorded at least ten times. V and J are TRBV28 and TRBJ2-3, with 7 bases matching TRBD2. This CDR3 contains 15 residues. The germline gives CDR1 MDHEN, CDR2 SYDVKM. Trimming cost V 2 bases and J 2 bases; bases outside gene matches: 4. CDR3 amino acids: CASSLPSGLTDTQYF. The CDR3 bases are TGTGCCAGCAGTTTACCTAGCGGCCTCACAGATACGCAGTATTTT.

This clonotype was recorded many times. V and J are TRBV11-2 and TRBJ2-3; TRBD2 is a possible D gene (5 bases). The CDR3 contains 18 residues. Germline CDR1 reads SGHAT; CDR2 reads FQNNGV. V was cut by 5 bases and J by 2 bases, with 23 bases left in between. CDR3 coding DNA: TGTGCCAGCAGCGCAGACCCCACTCGGGGTGGGAACACAGATACGCAGTATTTT. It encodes CASSADPTRGGNTDTQYF.

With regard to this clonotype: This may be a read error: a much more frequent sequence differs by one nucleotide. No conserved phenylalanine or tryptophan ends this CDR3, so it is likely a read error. CDR3 nucleotide sequence: TGTGCCAGCAGTTTATTAGCGGGAGTGCAAGAGACCCAGTACCTC. Residues: CASSLLAGVQETQYL. The V gene is TRBV28, the J gene TRBJ2-5, with 9 bases identical to TRBD2. Trimming took 1 base from V and 2 from J; bases not matched to a gene: 2. The CDR3 extends over 15 amino acids. Germline CDR1 is MDHEN and CDR2 is SYDVKM.

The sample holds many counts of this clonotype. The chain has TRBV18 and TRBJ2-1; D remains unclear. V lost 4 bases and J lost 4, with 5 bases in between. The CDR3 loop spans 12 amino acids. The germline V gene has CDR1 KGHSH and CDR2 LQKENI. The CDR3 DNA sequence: TGTGCCAGCTCACGGGAATACAATGAGCAGTTCTTC. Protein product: CASSREYNEQFF.

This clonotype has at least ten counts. CDR3 nucleotide sequence: TGTGCCAGCAGCCAAGACCCTGACAGCGGGCCCCAGCATTTT. This gives the protein CASSQDPDSGPQHF. The chain couples TRBV3-1 to TRBJ1-5, with a tentative D call TRBD1 (5 bases). V was clipped by 0 bases and J by 9 bases, with 12 bases between them. CDR1 is LGHDT and CDR2 is YNNKEL in the germline V gene (reference sequence). CDR3 size: 14 residues. Filled out from reference TRBV3-1 and TRBJ1-5, the complete variable domain reads DTAVSQTPKYLVTQMGNDKSIKCEQNLGHDTMYWYKQDSKKFLKIMFSYNNKELIINETVPNRFSPKSPDKAHLNLHINSLELGDSAVYFCASSQDPDSGPQHFGDGTRLSIL.

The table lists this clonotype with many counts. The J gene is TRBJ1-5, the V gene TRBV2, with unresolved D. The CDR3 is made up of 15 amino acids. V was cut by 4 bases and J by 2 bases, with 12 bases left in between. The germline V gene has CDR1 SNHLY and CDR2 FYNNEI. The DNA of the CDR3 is TGTGCCAGCAGTGTAGACACGGGTGGCAATCAGCCCCAGCATTTT. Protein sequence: CASSVDTGGNQPQHF.

The CDR3 coding sequence is TGTGCCACTCAGCGGACTAGCGGCACAGATACGCAGTATTTT. Amino acids: CATQRTSGTDTQYF. J is TRBJ2-3 and V is TRBV19; 9 nucleotides match TRBD2. V lost 10 bases, J lost 1 base, and 6 bases stayed unmatched. Germline CDR1 reads LNHDA; CDR2 reads SQIVND (reference sequence). There are 14 residues in the CDR3.